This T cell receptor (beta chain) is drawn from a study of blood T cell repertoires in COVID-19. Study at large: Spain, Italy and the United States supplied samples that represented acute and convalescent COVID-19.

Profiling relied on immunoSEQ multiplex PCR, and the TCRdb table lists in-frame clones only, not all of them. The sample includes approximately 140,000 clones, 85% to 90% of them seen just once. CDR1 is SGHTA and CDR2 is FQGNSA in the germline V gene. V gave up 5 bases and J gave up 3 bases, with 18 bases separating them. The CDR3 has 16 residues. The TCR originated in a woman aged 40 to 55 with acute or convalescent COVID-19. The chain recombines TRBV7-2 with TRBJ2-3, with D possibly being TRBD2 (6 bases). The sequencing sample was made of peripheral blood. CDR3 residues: CASSNRRTTGTDTQYF. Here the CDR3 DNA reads TGTGCCAGCAGCAACCGTCGGACTACGGGGACAGATACGCAGTATTTT.